Listed below are T cell receptor beta chains from one sample, sequenced in a study of shared clonotypes between healthy human individuals. Here immunoSEQ multiplex PCR was the method, and the copy in TCRdb shows in-frame clones only, minus some. The table lists around 990,000 clones, 77% of them singletons. The sample taken for sequencing was memory CD4+ T cells from PBMCs. These receptors originate from a young man in good health. Some clones in this sample may be carry-over from other donors' samples. Both conserved end residues are part of each CDR3. Fields, in order: CDR3 DNA, CDR3 protein, clone size, V gene, J gene, D gene. The D gene is left open where the match is weak. Some rows have no size entry. The others give once, few or many, or a class for an expanded clone.

DNA: TGTGCCAGCCGACTAGCGGGAGGCCACGGCCAGTTCTTC
CDR3: CASRLAGGHGQFF
size: NA
V: TRBV6-1
J: TRBJ2-1
D: TRBD2

DNA: TGCGCCAGCAGCTCAAGGACAGGAAGGAACACTGAAGCTTTCTTT
CDR3: CASSSRTGRNTEAFF
size: NA
V: TRBV5-1
J: TRBJ1-1
D: TRBD1

DNA: TGCAGCGTTGGTCAGACAGGGAGGAGCGAGCAGTACTTC
CDR3: CSVGQTGRSEQYF
size: NA
V: TRBV29-1
J: TRBJ2-7
D: NA

DNA: TGTGCCAGCAGGGAGGGACAGGCGGAAGGGGAAAAACTGTTTTTT
CDR3: CASREGQAEGEKLFF
size: NA
V: TRBV2
J: TRBJ1-4
D: TRBD1

DNA: TGTGCCTGGAGTCTGGGGGGTTGGGGGGCCGATCAGCCCCAGCATTTT
CDR3: CAWSLGGWGADQPQHF
size: NA
V: TRBV30
J: TRBJ1-5
D: NA

DNA: TGTGCCAGCAGTTATGGCTACACCAGAGAGACCCAGTACTTC
CDR3: CASSYGYTRETQYF
size: NA
V: TRBV6-5
J: TRBJ2-5
D: NA

DNA: TGTGCCAGCAGTTCTGCTAGCGGAGAAGCCAAAAACATTCAGTACTTC
CDR3: CASSSASGEAKNIQYF
size: few
V: TRBV6-6
J: TRBJ2-4
D: TRBD2

DNA: TGTGCCAGCAGTTACGATAGACCACCCGGGGAGCTGTTTTTT
CDR3: CASSYDRPPGELFF
size: few
V: TRBV6-5
J: TRBJ2-2
D: NA

DNA: TGTGCCAGCAGACCTAGGGCCCCCGGTGGCAATCAGCCCCAGCATTTT
CDR3: CASRPRAPGGNQPQHF
size: NA
V: TRBV2
J: TRBJ1-5
D: NA

DNA: TGTGCCAGCAGTTTTGGGGGGGTCCAAAAACTGTTTTTT
CDR3: CASSFGGVQKLFF
size: many
V: TRBV28
J: TRBJ1-4
D: NA

DNA: TGTGCCAGCAGCACAGGGGGGGCGAGCACCGGGGAGCTGTTTTTT
CDR3: CASSTGGASTGELFF
size: NA
V: TRBV28
J: TRBJ2-2
D: NA

DNA: TGCGCCAGCAGCCCGAACGTTTATGAGACCCAGTACTTC
CDR3: CASSPNVYETQYF
size: NA
V: TRBV5-1
J: TRBJ2-5
D: NA

DNA: TGTGCCAGCAGCTTAGTGACAGGGGACTTGTACCAAGAGACCCAGTACTTC
CDR3: CASSLVTGDLYQETQYF
size: NA
V: TRBV5-6
J: TRBJ2-5
D: TRBD1

DNA: TGTGCCAGCAGCGCCGAGGGGTCCTCTGGAAACACCATATATTTT
CDR3: CASSAEGSSGNTIYF
size: NA
V: TRBV11-3
J: TRBJ1-3
D: NA

DNA: TGTGCCAGCACAAGACAGGGGAGCACAGATACGCAGTATTTT
CDR3: CASTRQGSTDTQYF
size: NA
V: TRBV27
J: TRBJ2-3
D: TRBD1

DNA: TGTGCCAGCAGTCTCATTAGGACAGGGGGCGCCACAGATACGCAGTATTTT
CDR3: CASSLIRTGGATDTQYF
size: NA
V: TRBV28
J: TRBJ2-3
D: TRBD1

DNA: TGCGCCAGCAGCCTGACAGGGTCGGAACAGCCCCAGCATTTT
CDR3: CASSLTGSEQPQHF
size: NA
V: TRBV5-1
J: TRBJ1-5
D: TRBD1

DNA: TGTGCCAGCTGGGACAGCGAAACCTACGAGCAGTACTTC
CDR3: CASWDSETYEQYF
size: many
V: TRBV6-6
J: TRBJ2-7
D: TRBD1